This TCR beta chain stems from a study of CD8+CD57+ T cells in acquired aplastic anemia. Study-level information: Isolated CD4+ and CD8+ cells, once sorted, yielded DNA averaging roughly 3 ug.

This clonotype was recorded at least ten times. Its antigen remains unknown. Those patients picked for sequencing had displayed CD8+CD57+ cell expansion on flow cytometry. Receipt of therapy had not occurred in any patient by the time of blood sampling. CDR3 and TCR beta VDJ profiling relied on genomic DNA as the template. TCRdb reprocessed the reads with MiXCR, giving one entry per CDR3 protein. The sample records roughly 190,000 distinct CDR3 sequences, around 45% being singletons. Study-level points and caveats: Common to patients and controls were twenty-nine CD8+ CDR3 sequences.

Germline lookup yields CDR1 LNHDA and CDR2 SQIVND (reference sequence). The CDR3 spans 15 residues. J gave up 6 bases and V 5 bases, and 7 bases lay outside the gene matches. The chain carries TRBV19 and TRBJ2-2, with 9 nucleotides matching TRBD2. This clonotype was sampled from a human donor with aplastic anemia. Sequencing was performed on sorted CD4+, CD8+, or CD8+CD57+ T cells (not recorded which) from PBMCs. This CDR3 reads CASSQDRGGAGELFF. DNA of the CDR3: TGTGCCAGTAGTCAGGACCGCGGGGGGGCCGGGGAGCTGTTTTTT.